These 14 T cell receptor beta chains came from one sample sequenced in a study of identical twins. TCRdb itself ran the 5' RACE reads through MiXCR, one entry per CDR3 protein. The sample lists a few hundred thousand distinct CDR3 sequences, about 10% occurring once. Sequencing was performed on naive T cells sorted from blood. Every receptor here comes from a woman in her 50s in good health.

This chain connects TRBV15 to TRBJ1-2; weak D call: TRBD1 (5 bases). The CDR3 loop spans 17 amino acids. Between the trimmed V and J ends, which lost 3 bases and 3 bases, there was a span of 20 bases. The germline V gene has CDR1 LNHNV and CDR2 YYDKDF (reference sequence). The CDR3 DNA follows: TGTGCCACCAGCAGGGCAAAGGGCAAGGGACTCCACTATGGCTACACCTTC. Translated: CATSRAKGKGLHYGYTF. Full variable domain (rest looked up from reference TRBV15 and TRBJ1-2): DAMVIQNPRYQVTQFGKPVTLSCSQTLNHNVMYWYQQKSSQAPKLLFHYYDKDFNNEADTPDNFQSRRPNTSFCFLDIRSPGLGDTAMYLCATSRAKGKGLHYGYTFGSGTRLTVV.

The chain uses TRBV3-1 and TRBJ2-1; D perhaps matches TRBD2 (5 bases). The CDR3 has 16 amino acids. Trimming shortened V by 0 bases and J by 0 bases, and 9 bases separated the two germline ends. CDR1 LGHDT and CDR2 YNNKEL come from the germline V gene (reference sequence). In nucleotides, the CDR3 is TGTGCCAGCAGCCAAGACTTCCGGGACTCCTACAATGAGCAGTTCTTC. It is translated as CASSQDFRDSYNEQFF.

This chain connects TRBV27 to TRBJ1-1; 9 positions match TRBD1. CDR3 size: 18 residues. The V gene's germline CDR1 is MNHEY and CDR2 SMNVEV (reference sequence). Unmatched junction bases numbered 14, after V lost 6 bases and J lost 0 bases. In DNA form, the CDR3 reads TGTGCCAGCAGCCTCAACAGGGGGCTCCATGGGATGAACACTGAAGCTTTCTTT. Translation gives CASSLNRGLHGMNTEAFF.

There are many counts of this clonotype. The chain recombines TRBV12-3 or TRBV12-4 with TRBJ2-1; 8 bases fit TRBD2. The junction had 9 bases not matched to a gene; V was cut back by 7 bases and J by 4 bases. The CDR3 covers 15 residues. The CDR3 coding sequence is TGTGCCAGCATCCACCCGACTAGCGCGTACAATGAGCAGTTCTTC. It specifies CASIHPTSAYNEQFF.

This clonotype has a handful of counts. The rearrangement uses TRBV20-1 and TRBJ1-2, with TRBD1 identical over 9 bases. J was trimmed by 6 bases and V by 0 bases; bases with no gene match: 14. Germline loops: CDR1 DFQATT, CDR2 SNEGSKA (reference sequence). The CDR3 runs to 17 residues. For the CDR3, the DNA is TGCAGTGCTAGAGATTACGGGACAGGGACGAGGAGCGATGGCTACACCTTC. Translating it yields CSARDYGTGTRSDGYTF.

The chain combines TRBV12-3 or TRBV12-4 with TRBJ1-1; TRBD1 is a possible D gene (5 bases). V dropped 4 bases and J dropped 0 bases, with 9 bases sitting between them. The CDR3 is 14 amino acids. CDR3 in amino acids: CASSWGGMNTEAFF. The CDR3 bases are TGTGCCAGCAGTTGGGGCGGCATGAACACTGAAGCTTTCTTT.

This clonotype was seen a handful of times. This chain connects TRBV6-2 or TRBV6-3 to TRBJ2-5; 11 bases are shared with TRBD2. Unmatched junction bases numbered 9, after V lost 6 bases and J lost 3 bases. Germline CDR1 is MNHEY and CDR2 is SVGEGT. The CDR3 sequence is 16 residues long. The CDR3 DNA reads as TGTGCCAGCAGCCCCCGGAGACTAGCGGGAAAAGAGACCCAGTACTTC. Translating gives CASSPRRLAGKETQYF.

A few counts support this clonotype. The CDR3 reads CASSKDLLNEQFF. CDR3 coding DNA: TGTGCCAGCAGCAAGGACCTCCTCAATGAGCAGTTCTTC. This sequence joins TRBV7-9 and TRBJ2-1; the D is unclear. This CDR3 has 13 residues. Trimming took off 5 bases at V and 6 bases at J, with 11 bases between the two ends. From germline, CDR1 is SEHNR and CDR2 FQNEAQ (reference sequence).

This clonotype was picked up many times. J is TRBJ1-4 and V is TRBV6-5, with D perhaps matching TRBD1 (5 bases). Per germline, CDR1 MNHEY and CDR2 SVGAGI. This CDR3 has 14 residues. Trimming took off 2 bases at V and 5 bases at J, with 9 bases between the two ends. CDR3 sequence: CASSYVPGNEKLFF. CDR3 in DNA: TGTGCCAGCAGTTACGTGCCAGGGAATGAAAAACTGTTTTTT.

This clonotype was found a few times. J is TRBJ2-3 and V is TRBV5-1; D not certain. The ends were cut back, 4 bases at V and 3 bases at J, with 6 bases in the middle. The CDR3 totals 12 residues. Germline lookup yields CDR1 SGHRS and CDR2 YFSETQ. This CDR3 is CASSRWTDTQYF. The DNA of the CDR3 is TGCGCCAGCAGCAGGTGGACAGATACGCAGTATTTT. Full variable domain (remainder filled in from reference TRBV5-1 and TRBJ2-3): KAGVTQTPRYLIKTRGQQVTLSCSPISGHRSVSWYQQTPGQGLQFLFEYFSETQRNKGNFPGRFSGRQFSNSRSEMNVSTLELGDSALYLCASSRWTDTQYFGPGTRLTVL.

Only a few counts were recorded for this clonotype. The chain recombines TRBV12-5 with TRBJ1-3, with a tentative D call TRBD1 (6 bases). Germline CDR1 reads LGHNT; CDR2 reads FRNRAP. V lost 8 bases to trimming and J lost 4 bases, with 15 bases between them. CDR3 length: 14 amino acids. For the CDR3, the DNA is TGTGCTAGTCACCCGGGGGCGCGAGGAAACACCATATATTTT. Translated, it gives CASHPGARGNTIYF.

This clonotype was seen repeatedly, ten times or more. The chain joins TRBV7-9 to TRBJ2-1, with a weak D call TRBD2 (5 bases). Germline lookup yields CDR1 SEHNR and CDR2 FQNEAQ (reference sequence). V was clipped by 1 base and J by 3 bases, with 10 bases between them. The CDR3 is made up of 15 amino acids. The CDR3 region has the DNA TGTGCCAGCAGCTTAGTTTTGGGAGACTACAATGAGCAGTTCTTC. Its translation: CASSLVLGDYNEQFF.

In the case of this clonotype: A much bigger clone sits one base away, suggesting this may be a read error. This chain joins TRBV12-3 or TRBV12-4 and TRBJ2-2, with 7 nucleotides matching TRBD2. The CDR3 has 13 residues. J gave up 0 bases and V 10 bases, and 2 bases lay outside the gene matches. As DNA, the CDR3 is TGTGCCAATGGACTAGCGAACACCGGGGAGCTGTTTTTT. Protein product: CANGLANTGELFF.

This clonotype was counted ten times or more. The V gene is TRBV6-1, the J gene TRBJ2-5, with 10 bases fitting TRBD1. Germline V gene sequence: CDR1 MNHNS, CDR2 SASEGT. The trim removed 4 bases at V and 5 bases at J, leaving 7 bases unmatched. The CDR3 is 15 amino acids. The DNA for the CDR3 is TGTGCCAGCAGTGGTCGGACAGGGGGTCGGGAGACCCAGTACTTC. Amino acids: CASSGRTGGRETQYF.